This T cell receptor beta chain originates from a study of regulatory dendritic cells for organ transplantation. Some clones are missing from TCRdb's copy, which holds only in-frame ones; the method was immunoSEQ multiplex PCR. The sample lists fewer than 40,000 clones, approximately 90% seen once, with around 0.12% in the top ten. The CDR3 is 15 amino acids. V was cut by 5 bases and J by 2 bases, with 14 bases left in between. Germline CDR1 and CDR2: MDHEN and SYDVKM. The sequencing sample was made of naive CD8+ T cells from blood. Subset denoted: CD45RA+ naive T cells. The J gene is TRBJ2-3, the V gene TRBV28; D is perhaps TRBD1 (6 bases). The receptor comes from a human donor in good health. CDR3 coding DNA: TGTGCCAGCAGTCACCGGGACAAACTCACAGATACGCAGTATTTT. Translated, it gives CASSHRDKLTDTQYF.